This T cell receptor (beta chain) stems from a study of blood T cell repertoires in COVID-19. Across 20 to 25 US areas, participants ranged in age from roughly 18 to 89 years. The CDR3 extends over 16 amino acids. Germline V lookup: CDR1 SGHRS, CDR2 YFSETQ. V dropped 2 bases and J dropped 1; count of bases not matched to a gene: 5. Generated by immunoSEQ multiplex PCR, the TCRdb table keeps only in-frame clones and is missing some. Of fewer than 350,000 clones listed, around 90% are singletons. The source is a woman in her 40s with acute COVID-19. The rearrangement links TRBV5-1 to TRBJ1-1; 10 bases fit TRBD1. Sequenced input: PBMCs or T cells enriched from blood (not recorded which). CDR3 nucleotide sequence: TGCGCCAGCAGCTTACCCGGGACAGGGGCGAACACTGAAGCTTTCTTT. Amino acids: CASSLPGTGANTEAFF.